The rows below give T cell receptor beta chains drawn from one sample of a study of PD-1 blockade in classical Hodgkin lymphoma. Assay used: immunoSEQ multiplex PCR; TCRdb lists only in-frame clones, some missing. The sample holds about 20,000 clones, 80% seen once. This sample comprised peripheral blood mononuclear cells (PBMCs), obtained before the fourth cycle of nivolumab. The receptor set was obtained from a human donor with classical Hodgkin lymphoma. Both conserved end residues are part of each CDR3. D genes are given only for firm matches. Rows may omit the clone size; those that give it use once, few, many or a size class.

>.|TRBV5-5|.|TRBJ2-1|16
TGTGCCAGCAGCCTAGGACAGCCAATCTCCTACAATGAGCAGTTCTTC
CASSLGQPISYNEQFF
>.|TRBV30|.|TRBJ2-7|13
TGTGCCTGGAGTGTGGGCGCTATCTACGAGCAGTACTTC
CAWSVGAIYEQYF
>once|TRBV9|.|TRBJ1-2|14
TGTGCCAGCAGCGTAGGCACAGCTGTCTATGGCTACACCTTC
CASSVGTAVYGYTF
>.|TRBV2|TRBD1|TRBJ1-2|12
TGTGCCAGCAGGGACAGGAACTATGGCTACACCTTC
CASRDRNYGYTF
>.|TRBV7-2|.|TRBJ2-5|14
TGTGCCAGCAGCTTTTCACATAATGGGGAGACCCAGTACTTC
CASSFSHNGETQYF
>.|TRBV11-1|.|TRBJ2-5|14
TGTGCCAGCAGCTCGGACTTGAAAAAAGAGACCCAGTACTTC
CASSSDLKKETQYF
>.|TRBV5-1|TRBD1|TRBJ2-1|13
TGCGCCAGCCAAGTACAGGGGGGTAATGAGCAGTTCTTC
CASQVQGGNEQFF
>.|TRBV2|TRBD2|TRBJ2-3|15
TGTGCCAGCAGATCGACTAGCGGGAGCACAGATACGCAGTATTTT
CASRSTSGSTDTQYF
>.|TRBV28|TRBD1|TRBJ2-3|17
TGTGCCAGCAGTTTATACTGGACAGGAGATATCACAGATACGCAGTATTTT
CASSLYWTGDITDTQYF
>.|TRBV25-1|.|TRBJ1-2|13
TGTGCCAGCAGCTTAAAAAATAACTATGGCTACACCTTC
CASSLKNNYGYTF
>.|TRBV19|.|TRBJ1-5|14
TGTGCCAGTAGTACCGGGACGCTGAATCAGCCCCAGCATTTT
CASSTGTLNQPQHF
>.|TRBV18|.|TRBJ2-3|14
TGTGCCAGCTCACCACGCGGGGTGTGGGATACGCAGTATTTT
CASSPRGVWDTQYF
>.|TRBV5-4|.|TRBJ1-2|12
TGTGCCAGCCTCGAGGACGGCTATGGCTACACCTTC
CASLEDGYGYTF
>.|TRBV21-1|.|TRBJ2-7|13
TGTGCCAGCAGCAAAGATACGGGGACAGTGCAGTACTTC
CASSKDTGTVQYF
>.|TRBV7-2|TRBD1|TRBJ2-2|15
TGTGCCAGCAGCTTAAGGACAGGGTTCACCGGGGAGCTGTTTTTT
CASSLRTGFTGELFF
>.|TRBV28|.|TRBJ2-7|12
TGTGCCAGCACCCCACACCCCTACGAGCAGTACTTC
CASTPHPYEQYF
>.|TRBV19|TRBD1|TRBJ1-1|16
TGTGCCAGTAGTTCCTACAGTGGACAGGGGTTGCCTGAAGCTTTCTTT
CASSSYSGQGLPEAFF
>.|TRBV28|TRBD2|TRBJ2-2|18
TGTGCCAGCACCGCAGCAGGTAGCGGGAGAGGGGAAACCGGGGAGCTGTTTTTT
CASTAAGSGRGETGELFF
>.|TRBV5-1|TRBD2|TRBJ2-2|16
TGCGCCAGCAGCTTGCGATCTAGCGGGGACACCGGGGAGCTGTTTTTT
CASSLRSSGDTGELFF
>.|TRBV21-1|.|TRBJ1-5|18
TGTGCCAGCAGCAAAGGTGAAAGGGATAAGTGGAGCAATCAGCCCCAGCATTTT
CASSKGERDKWSNQPQHF
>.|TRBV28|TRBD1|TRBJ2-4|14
TGTGCCAGCAGTTCCGGGACAGGGGTGAACATTCAGTACTTC
CASSSGTGVNIQYF
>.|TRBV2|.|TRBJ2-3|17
TGTGCCAGCAGTGAAGCGCGGCTAGCTTACGCGGGGAATACGCAGTATTTT
CASSEARLAYAGNTQYF
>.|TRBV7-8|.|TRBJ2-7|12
TGTGCCAGCAGCGATAACACCTACGAGCAGTACTTC
CASSDNTYEQYF
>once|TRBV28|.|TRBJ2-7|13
TGTGCCAGCAGTCCCCCCCCCATCTACGAGCAGTACTTC
CASSPPPIYEQYF
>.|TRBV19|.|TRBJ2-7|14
TGTGCCAGTAGTATGCAGCGCAGCTCCTACGAGCAGTACTTC
CASSMQRSSYEQYF
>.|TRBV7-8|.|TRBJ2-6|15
TGTGCCAGCAGCTCCGGAAACTCTGGGGCCAACGTCCTGACTTTC
CASSSGNSGANVLTF
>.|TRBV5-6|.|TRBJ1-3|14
TGTGCCAGCAGCTCGACAGCCTCTGGAAACACCATATATTTT
CASSSTASGNTIYF
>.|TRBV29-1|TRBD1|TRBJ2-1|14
TGCAGCGTTGAGGGGACAGTGATTTCGGGGGAGCAGTTCTTC
CSVEGTVISGEQFF
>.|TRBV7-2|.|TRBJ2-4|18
TGTGCCAGCAGCTTACGGTGGCCAGGGTTTCTAGCCAAAAACATTCAGTACTTC
CASSLRWPGFLAKNIQYF
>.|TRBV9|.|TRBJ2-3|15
TGTGCCAGCAGCGCCCATCAGGCTAGCACAGATACGCAGTATTTT
CASSAHQASTDTQYF
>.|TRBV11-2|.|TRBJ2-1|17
TGTGCCAGCAGCTTAGCCTCCGGGGGCATTACCTACAATGAGCAGTTCTTC
CASSLASGGITYNEQFF
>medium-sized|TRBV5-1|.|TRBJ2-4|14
TGCGCCAGCAGTGCTCCACTAGCCAAAAACATTCAGTACTTC
CASSAPLAKNIQYF
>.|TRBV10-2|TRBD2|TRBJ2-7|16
TGCGCCAGCAGTGAGGGACTAGCGGGGAACTCCTACGAGCAGTACTTC
CASSEGLAGNSYEQYF
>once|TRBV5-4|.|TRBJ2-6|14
TGTGCCAGCAGCCCCCTCTCTGGGGCCAACGTCCTGACTTTC
CASSPLSGANVLTF
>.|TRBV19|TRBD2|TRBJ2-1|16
TGTGCCAGTAGTGCACTACGGGATAGCGGGAGTCATGAGCAGTTCTTC
CASSALRDSGSHEQFF
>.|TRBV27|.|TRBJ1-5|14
TGTGCCAGCAGTCCCGGATTTGGCAATCAGCCCCAGCATTTT
CASSPGFGNQPQHF